The source of this T cell receptor (beta chain) is a study of blood T cell repertoires in COVID-19 (TCRdb year 2020). Context from the whole study: Collaborator samples came from the United States, Italy and Spain and covered acute and convalescent phases of COVID-19. The prospective study material was composed of cDNA or gDNA derived from T cells, B-cell-depleted T cells, or PBMCs. The dataset comprised deeply sampled blood TCRbeta repertoires from subjects exposed to, actively infected with, or recovered from COVID-19. The repertoires were released in a freely available public database intended as a resource for research on the immune response to SARS-CoV-2. Samples came from the ongoing ImmuneRACE study (first 160 participants) plus 1,254 subjects from 6 global collaborators. A de-identified subject ID, COVID-19 status, age in years and sex were almost always included in the sample metadata. Where available, HLA class I and class II types were taken from metadata supplied by the sample provider and were not determined by assay-based typing. Findings and caveats that apply to the study as a whole: How much clinical and demographic metadata was included differed by source and by participant, and the metadata was provided uncurated.

Samples from volunteer blood donors who had recovered from COVID-19 were contributed by a second Seattle source. The collaborating institutions used their own protocols to collect whole blood in K2EDTA tubes. For TCRbeta analysis, collaborators shipped samples as frozen whole blood, isolated PBMCs, or DNA extracted from either of those sample types. TCRbeta CDR3 regions were amplified from genomic DNA using the immunoSEQ Assay, a bias-controlled multiplex PCR. Per the source publication's procedure: The number of nucleated cells in each sample was estimated from the amplification of reference gene primers within the assay. Sequence reads were collapsed and filtered to measure the absolute abundance of every unique TCRbeta CDR3 rearrangement. For each sample, productive Simpson clonality was calculated by taking the square root of Simpson's diversity index across productive rearrangements. The table was pulled from immuneACCESS by TCRdb, which kept in-frame rearrangements only. Such tables lose some clones; where checked, under half of the loss comes from unresolved V genes, and the rest has no known cause. Clonal size and the V and J genes are those of that table, whereas D and trimming came from the DNA. The sample records about 260,000 clones, about 89% of which are singletons. Jointly, the top ten make up approximately 9.8% of the sample.

Remarks on this clone: Which antigen it targets is not known. Qualities for individual bases were not recorded, and no much larger clone is one base off.

The germline ends are 8 bases apart after V is trimmed by 4 bases and J by 2 bases. CDR1 LNHDA and CDR2 SQIVND were looked up in the germline V gene (reference sequence). The CDR3 spans 13 residues, from the cysteine through the phenylalanine. Kept here is only the CDR3 DNA, which spans 39 bases and is read in frame from base 1. The sequencing input was peripheral blood. The chain is assembled from TRBV19 and TRBJ1-2; TRBD1 is a possible D gene, resting on 6 matching bases. The TCR originated in a middle-aged man who had recovered from COVID-19. In nucleotides, the sequence is TGTGCCAGTAGTACCGACAGGAACTATGGCTACACCTTC. It translates as CASSTDRNYGYTF.